The 23 T cell receptor beta chains listed next were all sequenced from one sample in a study of blood T cell repertoires in COVID-19. Profiling relied on immunoSEQ multiplex PCR, and the TCRdb table lists in-frame clones only, not all of them. Of approximately 330,000 clones in the sample, approximately 86% were seen once. The sample comprised peripheral blood. The receptors here all came from a man aged 25-45 years with COVID-19, enrolled during active disease.

J is TRBJ2-5 and V is TRBV6-5; 8 bases map to TRBD1. The V segment lost 2 bases and the J segment 3 bases; nucleotides outside the gene matches: 8. This CDR3 has 16 residues. Per the germline V gene, CDR1 is MNHEY and CDR2 is SVGAGI. The chain's CDR3 is CASSYPGTGGKETQYF. The CDR3 nucleotides read TGTGCCAGCAGTTACCCAGGGACAGGAGGAAAAGAGACCCAGTACTTC.

The chain couples TRBV6-2 or TRBV6-3 to TRBJ1-2, with TRBD1 matching 7 bases. V shed 2 bases, J shed 3 bases, and the junction held 9 bases outside the gene matches. Looked up from germline, CDR1 is MNHEY and CDR2 is SVGEGT. CDR3 length: 16 residues. CDR3 nucleotides: TGTGCCAGCAGTTACCGGGCCAGGGGGACGCACTATGGCTACACCTTC. Translated: CASSYRARGTHYGYTF.

The chain combines TRBV6-6 with TRBJ1-4; no firm D call. The germline V and J ends were trimmed by 3 bases and 0 bases, with 11 bases remaining between them. This CDR3 is 16 amino acids long. Per germline, CDR1 MNHNY and CDR2 SVGAGI (reference sequence). The CDR3 DNA sequence: TGTGCCAGCAGTTATTCGGGAATAGCAACTAATGAAAAACTGTTTTTT. Translation: CASSYSGIATNEKLFF.

The V call is TRBV7-6, the J call TRBJ2-7; 12 positions match TRBD2. The junction had 4 bases not matched to a gene; V was cut back by 2 bases and J by 5 bases. The CDR3 spans 15 residues. Germline V CDR1 and CDR2: SGHVS, FNYEAQ. CDR3 sequence: CASSLLAGGPDEQYF. CDR3 sequence (DNA): TGTGCCAGCAGCTTACTAGCGGGGGGGCCGGACGAGCAGTACTTC.

This clone was recorded once. J is TRBJ1-6 and V is TRBV6-6; no clear D gene. CDR3 length: 14 amino acids. From germline, CDR1 is MNHNY and CDR2 SVGAGI (reference sequence). Trimming cost V 2 bases and J 7 bases, with 9 bases left between them. The CDR3 sequence is CASSYGERNSPLHF. The CDR3 DNA reads as TGTGCCAGCAGTTACGGGGAGAGGAATTCACCCCTCCACTTT.

Worth noting for this clone: The identical CDR3 is also encoded by other nucleotide sequences in the sample. The CDR3 DNA sequence: TGTGCCAGCTCACCACAGGGGGGGGACACTGAAGCTTTCTTT. Encoded protein: CASSPQGGDTEAFF. The chain links TRBV18 to TRBJ1-1; possibly TRBD1 for D (6 bases). Trimming stripped 1 base from V and 3 bases from J, with 9 bases between. Germline lookup yields CDR1 KGHSH and CDR2 LQKENI. This CDR3 comprises 14 residues.

The genes are TRBV7-9 and TRBJ1-5, with TRBD1 matching 8 bases. The CDR3 extends over 17 amino acids. After removal of 5 bases from V and 7 bases from J, the junction contained 16 bases not matched to a gene. Germline CDR1 is SEHNR and CDR2 is FQNEAQ (reference sequence). CDR3 nucleotide sequence: TGTGCCAGCAGCCTCATAGGGCGGACAGGGTATTTCCAGCCCCAGCATTTT. Protein: CASSLIGRTGYFQPQHF.

The rearrangement links TRBV27 to TRBJ2-4, with TRBD1 matching 12 bases. The V and J ends lost 6 bases and 0 bases, in that order; junction bases with no gene match: 9. The CDR3 contains 18 residues. Germline lookup yields CDR1 MNHEY and CDR2 SMNVEV (reference sequence). CDR3 amino acids: CASSDRDRGQVAKNIQYF. CDR3 DNA: TGTGCCAGCAGCGACCGGGACAGGGGGCAGGTAGCCAAAAACATTCAGTACTTC.

The chain recombines TRBV21-1 with TRBJ2-1; TRBD1 is taken as the D call from the table, unchecked against the DNA. TRBV21-1 is given as a pseudogene. The CDR3 runs to 12 residues. The CDR3 coding sequence is TGTGCCAGCAGCCCCCAGGCTAGGGGGCAGTTCTTC. Encoded protein: CASSPQARGQFF.

V usage is TRBV4-2 and J usage is TRBJ2-3; 10 bases are shared with TRBD2. In germline, CDR1 is LGHNA, CDR2 YNFKEQ. The trim removed 3 bases at V and 1 base at J, leaving 10 bases unmatched. CDR3 size: 18 residues. The CDR3, as DNA: TGTGCCAGCAGCCAGGGATTAGCGGGAGGTTATCGCACAGATACGCAGTATTTT. It translates to CASSQGLAGGYRTDTQYF.

This rearrangement joins TRBV6-5 to TRBJ2-4; 9 bases agree with TRBD2. Germline-derived CDR1 and CDR2 are MNHEY and SVGAGI. V lost 3 bases and J lost 9; bases outside the gene matches: 6. CDR3 size: 14 residues. This CDR3 is CASSYRRGGIIQYF. The CDR3 DNA reads TGTGCCAGCAGTTATAGGCGGGGGGGAATCATTCAGTACTTC.

This clone was observed many times. V usage is TRBV3-1 (or the pseudogene TRBV3-2) and J usage is TRBJ2-2, with TRBD1 matching 7 bases. CDR1 LGHDT and CDR2 YNNKEL come from the germline V gene (reference sequence). J gave up 8 bases and V 4 bases, and 7 bases lay outside the gene matches. This CDR3 is 14 amino acids long. This CDR3 reads CASSPRQGKGELFF. The DNA for the CDR3 is TGTGCCAGCAGCCCCCGACAGGGCAAAGGGGAGCTGTTTTTT.

This clone appeared a few times. The chain employs TRBV2 and TRBJ1-2; D call uncertain. The germline V gene has CDR1 SNHLY and CDR2 FYNNEI. CDR3 length: 17 residues. V was pared by 8 bases and J by 0 bases, with 22 bases between. The CDR3 bases are TGTGCCAGCCCACGCGGGGATAGTATCGCGCCTAACTATGGCTACACCTTC. Protein sequence: CASPRGDSIAPNYGYTF.

This clone was detected a few times. The chain couples TRBV6-4 to TRBJ2-7; TRBD1 might be the D (5 bases). CDR1 MRHNA and CDR2 SNTAGT come from the germline V gene. Deletions cut 3 bases from V and 8 bases from J, with 17 bases between. The CDR3 has 14 residues. The CDR3 is CASSDPRDPTKQYF. The CDR3 bases are TGTGCCAGCAGTGATCCCAGGGATCCCACAAAGCAGTACTTC.

CDR3 sequence: CASSPTDRTNQPQHF. The CDR3 DNA reads as TGTGCCAGCAGTCCGACCGACAGGACGAATCAGCCCCAGCATTTT. The chain links TRBV2 to TRBJ1-5, with D perhaps TRBD1 (6 bases). The CDR3 consists of 15 residues. Germline CDR1 reads SNHLY; CDR2 reads FYNNEI. With 5 bases removed from V and 4 bases from J, the gap between germline ends came to 15 bases. The whole variable domain, filled in from reference TRBV2 and TRBJ1-5, reads EPEVTQTPSHQVTQMGQEVILRCVPISNHLYFYWYRQILGQKVEFLVSFYNNEISEKSEIFDDQFSVERPDGSNFTLKIRSTKLEDSAMYFCASSPTDRTNQPQHFGDGTRLSIL.

The chain couples TRBV2 to TRBJ2-3, with TRBD2 matching over 11 bases. The J segment lost 5 bases and the V segment lost 8 bases, leaving 12 bases of the junction unmatched. Per germline, CDR1 SNHLY and CDR2 FYNNEI. CDR3 size: 16 residues. The CDR3 DNA reads as TGTGCCAGCGGGCAGACTAGCGGGACTCCTTTAGATACGCAGTATTTT. Translation gives CASGQTSGTPLDTQYF.

The chain carries TRBV10-3 and TRBJ1-3; D is unclear. The CDR3 loop spans 12 amino acids. Germline V gives CDR1 ENHRY, CDR2 SYGVKD. Trimming cost V 4 bases and J 8 bases, with 9 bases left between them. CDR3 coding DNA: TGTGCCATCAGTGCCCTTCGAGACACCATATATTTT. Its translation: CAISALRDTIYF.

This clone has only one observation. The chain employs TRBV6-5 and TRBJ2-1; weak D call: TRBD2 (6 bases). CDR1 is MNHEY, CDR2 SVGAGI, per germline. This CDR3 spans 14 amino acids. V was pared by 2 bases and J by 6 bases, with 11 bases between. CDR3 protein: CASSYPGLPNEQFF. In DNA, the CDR3 is TGTGCCAGCAGTTACCCCGGACTACCCAATGAGCAGTTCTTC.

J is TRBJ1-2 and V is TRBV2; no clear D gene. V was pared by 3 bases and J by 0 bases, with 11 bases between. CDR3 length: 15 residues. The germline V gene has CDR1 SNHLY and CDR2 FYNNEI. This CDR3 reads CASSEASTPNYGYTF. The DNA of the CDR3 is TGTGCCAGCAGTGAGGCCTCCACCCCTAACTATGGCTACACCTTC.

The chain recombines TRBV6-5 with TRBJ1-2; 12 bases align to TRBD1. This CDR3 spans 15 amino acids. In germline, CDR1 is MNHEY, CDR2 SVGAGI. The ends lost 6 bases at V and 8 bases at J; junction bases unmatched: 10. CDR3 sequence reads: CASRPPGQGARGYTF. CDR3 nucleotides: TGTGCCAGCAGACCCCCGGGACAGGGGGCGCGAGGCTACACCTTC.

CDR3 nucleotide sequence: TGTGCCAGCGCGTCCTGGGGGACAGGGGATGAAAAACTGTTTTTT. This translates into CASASWGTGDEKLFF. The genes are TRBV27 and TRBJ1-4; 10 bases fit TRBD1. Germline V gives CDR1 MNHEY, CDR2 SMNVEV (reference sequence). With 8 bases clipped from V and 6 bases from J, the junction kept 9 bases outside the gene matches. The CDR3 length is 15 residues. Together with reference TRBV27 and TRBJ1-4, the CDR3 gives the full variable domain: EAQVTQNPRYLITVTGKKLTVTCSQNMNHEYMSWYRQDPGLGLRQIYYSMNVEVTDKGDVPEGYKVSRKEKRNFPLILESPSPNQTSLYFCASASWGTGDEKLFFGSGTQLSVL.

This clone was found once. V and J are TRBV19 and TRBJ1-2; D is undetermined. The CDR3 sequence is 18 residues long. Germline lookup yields CDR1 LNHDA and CDR2 SQIVND (reference sequence). V lost 5 bases and J 3 bases, leaving 25 bases between the germline ends. The CDR3 DNA is TGTGCCAGTAGTCCCCTTTCCCGGAACCGCAATGACTACTATGGCTACACCTTC. It encodes CASSPLSRNRNDYYGYTF.

This chain joins TRBV27 and TRBJ1-5; TRBD1 aligns across 7 bases. Germline V gene data show CDR1 as MNHEY and CDR2 as SMNVEV (reference sequence). The CDR3 spans 13 residues. Trimming removed 5 bases from V and 6 bases from J; junction bases left unmatched: 4. CDR3: CASSHRGGQPQHF. The DNA of the CDR3 is TGTGCCAGCAGTCACAGGGGTGGTCAGCCCCAGCATTTT.